This TCR beta chain was recorded in a study of blood T cell repertoires in COVID-19. As for the study in general: Sources were T cells, B-cell-depleted T cells, or PBMCs; the material itself was cDNA or gDNA.

CDR3 length: 13 amino acids. V lost 3 bases to trimming and J lost 0 bases, with 5 bases between them. Germline V lookup: CDR1 LNHDA, CDR2 SQIVND (reference sequence). Points on this clone: The identical CDR3 is also encoded by other nucleotide sequences in the sample.

Seattle's enrolled individuals joined amid active infection and were then monitored longitudinally. Clones were sequenced by immunoSEQ multiplex PCR, and TCRdb holds only the in-frame ones, with some missing. This table holds 250,000 to 350,000 clones, 85% to 90% found once. Sequences were obtained from peripheral blood. V gene TRBV19 combines with J gene TRBJ1-1; D is uncertain. The origin of this receptor is a woman in her thirties with COVID-19, enrolled during active disease. CDR3 nucleotides: TGTGCCAGTAGTATTCAGATGAACACTGAAGCTTTCTTT. This encodes CASSIQMNTEAFF. The whole variable domain, remainder taken from reference TRBV19 and TRBJ1-1, is DGGITQSPKYLFRKEGQNVTLSCEQNLNHDAMYWYRQDPGQGLRLIYYSQIVNDFQKGDIAEGYSVSREKKESFPLTVTSAQKNPTAFYLCASSIQMNTEAFFGQGTRLTVV.